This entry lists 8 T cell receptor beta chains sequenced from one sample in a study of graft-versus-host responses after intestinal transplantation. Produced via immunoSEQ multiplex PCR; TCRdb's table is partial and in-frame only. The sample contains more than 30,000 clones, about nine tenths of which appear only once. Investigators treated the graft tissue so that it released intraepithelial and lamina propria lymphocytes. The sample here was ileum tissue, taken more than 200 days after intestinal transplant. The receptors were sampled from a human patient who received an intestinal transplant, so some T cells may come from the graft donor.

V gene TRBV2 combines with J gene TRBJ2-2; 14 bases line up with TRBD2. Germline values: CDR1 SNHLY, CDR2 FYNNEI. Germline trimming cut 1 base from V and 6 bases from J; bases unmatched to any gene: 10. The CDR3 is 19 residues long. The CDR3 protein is CASSEDGTSGGWGAGELFF. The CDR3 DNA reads TGTGCCAGCAGTGAAGACGGGACTAGCGGGGGTTGGGGGGCCGGGGAGCTGTTTTTT.

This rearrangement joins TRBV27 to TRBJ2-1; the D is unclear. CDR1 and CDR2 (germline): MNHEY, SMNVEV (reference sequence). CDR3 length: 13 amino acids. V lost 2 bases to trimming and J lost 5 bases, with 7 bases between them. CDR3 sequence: CASSLVIHNEQFF. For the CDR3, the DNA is TGTGCCAGCAGTTTAGTGATACACAATGAGCAGTTCTTC.

CDR3 in amino acids: CASSPPPGTEQFF. The CDR3 bases are TGTGCCAGCTCACCACCGCCGGGGACTGAGCAGTTCTTC. The chain recombines TRBV18 with TRBJ2-1, with D perhaps matching TRBD1 or TRBD2 (5 bases each). Germline V lookup: CDR1 KGHSH, CDR2 LQKENI. Trimming removed 0 bases at V and 9 bases at J, with 9 bases between. The CDR3 contains 13 residues.

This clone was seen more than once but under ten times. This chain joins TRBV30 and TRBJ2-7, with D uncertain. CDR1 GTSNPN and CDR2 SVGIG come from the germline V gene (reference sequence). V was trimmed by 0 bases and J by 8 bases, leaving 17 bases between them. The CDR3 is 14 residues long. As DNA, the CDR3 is TGTGCCTGGAGTGTATGGGTTTCGAGAATTCAGCAGTACTTC. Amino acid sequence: CAWSVWVSRIQQYF. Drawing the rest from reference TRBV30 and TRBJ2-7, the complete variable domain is SQTIHQWPATLVQPVGSPLSLECTVEGTSNPNLYWYRQAAGRGLQLLFYSVGIGQISSEVPQNLSASRPQDRQFILSSKKLLLSDSGFYLCAWSVWVSRIQQYFGPGTRLTVT.

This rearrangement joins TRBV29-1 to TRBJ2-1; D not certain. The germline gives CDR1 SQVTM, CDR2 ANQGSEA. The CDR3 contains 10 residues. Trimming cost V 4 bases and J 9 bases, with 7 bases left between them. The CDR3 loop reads CSVVRVEQFF. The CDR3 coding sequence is TGCAGCGTTGTCCGGGTTGAGCAGTTCTTC.

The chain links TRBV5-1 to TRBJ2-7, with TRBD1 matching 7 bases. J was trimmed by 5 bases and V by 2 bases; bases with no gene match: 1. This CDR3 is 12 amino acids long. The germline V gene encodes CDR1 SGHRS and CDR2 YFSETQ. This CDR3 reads CASSFTGDEQYF. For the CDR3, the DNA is TGCGCCAGCAGCTTTACAGGGGACGAGCAGTACTTC.

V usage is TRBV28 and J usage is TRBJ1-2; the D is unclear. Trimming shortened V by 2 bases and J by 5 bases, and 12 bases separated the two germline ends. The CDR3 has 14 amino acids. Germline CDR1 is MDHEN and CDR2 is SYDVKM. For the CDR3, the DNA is TGTGCCAGCAGTTTAATCGGACTGGGGTATGGCTACACCTTC. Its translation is CASSLIGLGYGYTF.

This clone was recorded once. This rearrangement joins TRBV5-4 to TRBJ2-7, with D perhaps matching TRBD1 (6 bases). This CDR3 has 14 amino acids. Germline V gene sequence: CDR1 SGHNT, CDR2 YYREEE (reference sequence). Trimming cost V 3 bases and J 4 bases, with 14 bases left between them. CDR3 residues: CASSSGQRGYEQYF. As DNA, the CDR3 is TGTGCCAGCAGCTCAGGACAGCGCGGATACGAGCAGTACTTC.